The text below deals with one TCR beta chain. The record originates from a study of blood T cell repertoires in COVID-19. Across the whole study: Sites in the United States, Italy and Spain provided acute and convalescent COVID-19 samples. PBMCs, B-cell-depleted T cells, or T cells were the source of the cDNA or gDNA that made up the material.

There are 16 residues in the CDR3. Germline lookup yields CDR1 SEHNR and CDR2 FQNEAQ (reference sequence). J was trimmed by 2 bases and V by 1 base; bases with no gene match: 6. As processed by the authors: Amplification of reference gene primers provided the estimated nucleated cell counts. Assay: immunoSEQ multiplex PCR; the TCRdb copy retains only in-frame clones and omits some. The DNA was the basis for D and trimming; V, J and clone size are from that table. The sample carries about 76,000 clones, over 75% recorded once. The chain is built from TRBV7-9 and TRBJ2-3, with 7 bases fitting TRBD2. This receptor was taken from a man aged 50-60 years with active COVID-19. Sequenced sample: peripheral blood. CDR3 protein: CASSLGSAGYTDTQYF. As DNA, the CDR3 is TGTGCCAGCAGCTTAGGTTCAGCGGGGTACACAGATACGCAGTATTTT.